What follows is one T cell receptor (beta chain) and its context. This clonotype came up a few times. The clone's antigen remains unknown. Base qualities are not at hand, and no much larger clone is one base apart. The method was multiplex PCR. Sequencing took place on an Illumina HiSeq 4000. To build TCR beta libraries, CDR3 regions were amplified by Arm-PCR using iRepertoire HTBI primers. Before sequencing, the PCR products underwent gel purification. The authors' analysis ran thus. Gene usage analysis of CDR3 amino acid clonotypes used the roughly 62 TRBV and about 14 TRBJ segments found across samples. COPE and FqMerger were used to merge the filtered high-quality paired reads into contigs. BLAST was used to align contigs to IMGT TRBV, TRBD and TRBJ reference genes, with CDR3 defined following IMGT. Clonotypes above 0.1% frequency were classified as highly expanded clones. Repertoire diversity was measured by Shannon entropy, and V-J evenness by the Gini coefficient. A clonotype found in more than one individual was treated as public. TCRdb reprocessing: public reads trimmed at Q25 with fastp, clones called with MiXCR, in-frame beta chains kept. Merged by CDR3 protein, the rows form single entries marked with the most common genes and DNA. The V and J calls and clone size come from TCRdb's table, not from the authors' own analysis. The sample has hundreds of thousands of distinct CDR3 sequences on record, around 16% of them singletons. The leading ten clones occupy around 25% of the sample.

This specimen's time point label, per the study, means: newly diagnosed GD, antithyroid drugs for less than 3 months. RNA was extracted from PBMCs in TRIzol for both TCR sequencing and RNA sequencing. The diagnosis of Graves' disease followed American Thyroid Association guidelines. Patients were recruited from an endocrinology department in Xi'an, China. Each patient gave approximately 9 milliliters of peripheral blood, collected in an EDTA anticoagulant tube. Ficoll Paque Plus density gradient separation was used to isolate PBMCs, and no further T cell sorting was performed. An Agilent 2100 Bioanalyzer and agarose gel were used to check RNA quality, while a NanoDrop 2000 measured RNA concentration. The data stem from a study of regulatory T cells in long-lasting Graves disease (dated by TCRdb to the early 2020s). Some background on the complete study: Patients with newly diagnosed Graves' disease had been on antithyroid drugs for under 3 months. Patients with persistent Graves' disease were compared with patients with newly diagnosed Graves' disease using TCR sequencing and RNA sequencing of peripheral blood. The study was conducted in China and was registered as a clinical trial. A total of roughly 35 samples underwent TCR sequencing, from roughly 13 patients with persistent Graves' disease and some 20 patients with newly diagnosed Graves' disease.

General study outcomes and caveats: Sequencing and analysis were limited to the TCR beta chain. The authors noted that the small sample size was a limitation that may lower accuracy. Persistent patients shared more public clonotypes among themselves (2,741) than newly diagnosed patients did (approximately 870). Compared with newly diagnosed patients, patients with persistent Graves' disease had lower TCR Shannon entropy and fewer highly expanded clones, which suggests clonal expansion. Only peripheral blood was studied, because thyroid tissue, the primary lesion, was inaccessible.

The sample was also reused in another study, on T cells in Graves' hyperthyroidism and ophthalmopathy. The second paper further reports: Stable Graves' hyperthyroidism was defined as no progression to ophthalmopathy during 18 months of follow-up. Hyperthyroidism patients were newly diagnosed, with disease duration under 2 months, and aged 18 to 65 years. Any patient with an uncontrolled infection, another autoimmune disease, pregnancy or lactation was excluded. Clinical symptoms, serum thyroxine and TRAb, thyroid ultrasound, and orbital computed tomography formed the basis for the diagnoses. The first round of RT-PCR for the TCR CDR3 was performed with the HTBI primer set and the Qiagen OneStep RT-PCR kit. Most expanded thyroid clonotypes (frequency above 0.001) were also detected in blood, suggesting blood repertoires may reflect thyroid immune responses. A 13 V-J signature model separated ophthalmopathy from stable hyperthyroidism, with about 90% sensitivity and 81% to 83% specificity in cross-validation and 80%/75% in testing. In validation, the model predicted progression to ophthalmopathy with 60% to 71% sensitivity and approximately 72% specificity, a median of around six months before onset. To identify distinguishing TCR V-J signatures, a discovery cohort of 95 to 100 patients was used, comprising 40 to 45 with Graves' ophthalmopathy and roughly 60 with stable Graves' hyperthyroidism. Prospective prediction of ophthalmopathy was tested in an independent validation cohort consisting of under 20 hyperthyroidism patients and approximately 16 patients who later progressed to ophthalmopathy. The 100 discovery patients were divided at random into training and test sets in a 7:3 ratio. Thyroid tissue and blood T-cell repertoires from about six Graves' hyperthyroidism patients were also compared in the study. After blood sampling, hyperthyroidism patients were treated with methimazole at a starting dose of 30 mg daily, and ophthalmopathy patients were treated with high-dose intravenous methylprednisolone. A second multiplex PCR round built the libraries, followed by size selection and purification. Paired-end sequencing of the libraries was performed with 100 bp reads on an Illumina HiSeq2000. SOAPnuke was used to process the raw data, removing reads that contained adapters or uncalled bases, had a mean Phred below 15, or lacked an exact match to the constant primer or identifier. COPE v1.2.5 was used to merge the high-quality paired reads, and each unique nucleotide sequence was defined as a clonotype. MiTCR v1.1 was used to align the clonotypes against IMGT TRBV, TRBD and TRBJ reference segments. The analysis was restricted to V-J combinations with a frequency above 0.0001, which together covered 98% to 99.2% of the repertoires. The TCS score was defined as F50 (clonal expansion) divided by E x V (chaos), with BLOSUM62-based TCRdist calculated between CDR3 peptides within each V-J. Welch's t-statistics and random forest reduced around 520 V-J features to under 15, which were used in a naive Bayes classifier (R e1071). No statistical method was used to fix the sample size in advance, and group allocation was not hidden from the investigators. The paper describes TCR Vbeta CDR3 sequencing of 140 or so peripheral blood samples, made up of approximately 40 ophthalmopathy patients, 70 to 75 hyperthyroidism patients and roughly 17 progressor patients.

This TCR derives from a woman aged 35-60 years with Graves disease. Donor details come from another sample of the same person, matched by shared clones. This sample comprised peripheral blood mononuclear cells (PBMCs), obtained at new diagnosis, from a patient treated with antithyroid drugs.

Read as DNA, the sequence is TGTGCCAGCAGTGAAGCGCTAGCTAATGAGCAGTTCTTC. Its protein product is CASSEALANEQFF. The sequence is built from TRBV6-1 and TRBJ2-1, with TRBD2 tentatively as D gene (5 bases match). CDR1 MNHNS and CDR2 SASEGT were looked up in the germline V gene. Its CDR3 holds 13 amino acids, cysteine through phenylalanine. The sequence is cut down to CDR3 DNA, 39 bases in frame from base 1. V was cut back by 0 bases and J by 7 bases, leaving a gap of 7 bases between them.